The following is a TCR beta chain sequence with its context. Its specificity is not known. TCRdb's table, derived via immunoSEQ multiplex PCR, lists solely in-frame clones and lacks some. The sample lists 2,500 or so clones, about 85% occurring once. The sample originates from a study of T cell repertoires in ileal Crohn's disease. Study details: Patients had a median 7.9-year disease duration, and less than 40% were active smokers. Operated complications were stricturing disease (approximately 60%) and penetrating disease (around 39%). Study-level findings and limits: Compared with non-smokers, active smokers at surgery showed more clonal expansions.

Germline CDR1 reads MNHNY; CDR2 reads SVGAGI (reference sequence). V shed 2 bases, J shed 8 bases, and the junction held 6 bases outside the gene matches. The CDR3 has 15 residues. The sequenced sample was ileal tissue. This TCR derives from an adult with Crohn's disease. The rearrangement links TRBV6-6 to TRBJ2-1; TRBD1 aligns across 10 bases. The DNA for the CDR3 is TGTGCCAGCAGTTACGCGGACAGGGGGAGTTATGAGCAGTTCTTC. Protein product: CASSYADRGSYEQFF.